Described below is a single T cell receptor (beta chain) sequence and its context. The data stem from a study of T cell responses to AZD1222 COVID-19 vaccine. Libraries were prepared by immunoSEQ multiplex PCR; TCRdb keeps only in-frame clonotypes and omits some of them. The table has around 90,000 clones, 70% to 90% seen once. Germline V gene data show CDR1 as SQVTM and CDR2 as ANQGSEA. This CDR3 comprises 18 residues. After removal of 1 base from V and 0 bases from J, the junction contained 6 bases not matched to a gene. Specimen: peripheral blood, collected on day 0 of AZD1222 vaccination. The sequence came from an adult in good health. The V and J genes are TRBV29-1 and TRBJ2-1; 13 bases align to TRBD2. CDR3 bases: TGCAGCGTTGAAGTAGGACTAGCGGGGGCCACCTCCTACAATGAGCAGTTCTTC. Translating gives CSVEVGLAGATSYNEQFF.